The clone carrying this TCR beta chain was picked up a small number of times. Trimming removed 0 bases from V and 5 bases from J, with 8 bases in between. This CDR3 has 15 residues. CDR1 is LGHNA, CDR2 YSLEER, per germline. An amount of RNA that ranged from roughly 0.45 to 1 ug was reverse transcribed with random hexamers. TCRdb analysed the immunoSEQ multiplex PCR reads with MiXCR anew, one entry per CDR3 protein. The sample holds 200,000 or so distinct CDR3 sequences, roughly 96% seen once. The multiple sclerosis controls were treatment-naive patients affected by stable or active relapsing-remitting disease. The sample comes from a study of CD8 T cells in Susac syndrome.

The TCR originated in a human donor with multiple sclerosis. The sequenced sample consisted of CD4+ T cells from PBMCs. The chain joins TRBV4-3 to TRBJ1-6; D is unclear. CDR3: CASSQEPGHNSPLHF. CDR3 in DNA: TGCGCCAGCAGCCAAGAACCAGGCCATAATTCACCCCTCCACTTT.